These 30 T cell receptor beta chains share one sample of origin, sequenced in a study of OX40 agonist ivuxolimab in advanced cancers. Sequencing used immunoSEQ multiplex PCR; TCRdb keeps in-frame clones, though not all of them. The sample includes some 10,000 clones, around 71% of them seen just once. Material: CD4+ or CD8+ T cells sorted from blood, obtained in a trial of the OX40 agonist ivuxolimab. These receptors were taken from an adult with an advanced solid tumor such as melanoma, head and neck, liver or kidney cancer.

Only one count was recorded for this clone. V is TRBV6-1 and J is TRBJ1-3; a possible D gene is TRBD1 (6 bases). The CDR3 runs 18 residues. CDR1 and CDR2 from the germline V gene are MNHNS and SASEGT. Deletions cut 6 bases from V and 0 bases from J, with 21 bases between. CDR3 loop: CASSERGGASHSGNTIYF. The CDR3 DNA follows: TGTGCCAGCAGCGAACGGGGGGGCGCTTCCCACTCTGGAAACACCATATATTTT.

This clone has only a few counts. The junction does not match germline at one end; this may be a read error. This chain links TRBV9 with TRBJ2-7; TRBD2 matches 9 bases. CDR3 size: 15 residues. Germline V gene sequence: CDR1 SGDLS, CDR2 YYNGEE. Here the CDR3 reads CARSGGHGGRDEQYF. The CDR3 coding sequence is TGTGCCCGCAGCGGGGGGCACGGGGGCAGGGACGAGCAGTACTTC.

The J gene is TRBJ2-1, the V gene TRBV13, with D perhaps assigned TRBD1 or TRBD2 (5 bases each). This CDR3 has 14 residues. Per germline, CDR1 PRHDT and CDR2 FYEKMQ (reference sequence). Trimming left V 2 bases short and J 4 bases short, with 9 bases between. CDR3 protein: CASSLQGPYNEQFF. The CDR3 nucleotides read TGTGCCAGCAGCTTACAGGGACCTTACAATGAGCAGTTCTTC.

As to this clone: The sample contains more than one DNA sequence encoding this CDR3. The chain joins TRBV29-1 to TRBJ2-3, with D perhaps matching TRBD1 (5 bases). Between the trimmed V and J ends, which lost 4 bases and 3 bases, there was a span of 8 bases. Germline assignment: CDR1 SQVTM and CDR2 ANQGSEA. This CDR3 is 12 amino acids long. CDR3 sequence: CSVGRETDTQYF. The CDR3 nucleotides are TGCAGCGTTGGCAGGGAAACAGATACGCAGTATTTT.

The V gene is TRBV29-1, the J gene TRBJ2-7; the D call may be TRBD1 or TRBD2 (5 bases each). The CDR3 length is 13 residues. Trimming pared 4 bases from V and 3 bases from J, leaving 13 bases between. Germline CDR1 is SQVTM and CDR2 is ANQGSEA. The CDR3 nucleotides read TGCAGCGTTGTGTCCTTGGGGGACTACGAGCAGTACTTC. Its translation: CSVVSLGDYEQYF.

CDR3 sequence: CASSQAGQGGIYGYTF. CDR3 sequence (DNA): TGCGCCAGCAGCCAAGCCGGACAGGGAGGGATATATGGCTACACCTTC. V gene TRBV4-1 combines with J gene TRBJ1-2; 8 bases fit TRBD1. The CDR3 is 16 residues long. The V segment lost 1 base and the J segment 5 bases; nucleotides outside the gene matches: 9. Per the germline V gene, CDR1 is MGHRA and CDR2 is YSYEKL.

The table lists this clone with a count of one. This chain uses TRBV30 with TRBJ1-6; D might be TRBD1 (5 bases). Germline CDR1 and CDR2: GTSNPN and SVGIG (reference sequence). CDR3 length: 15 residues. Between the trimmed V and J ends, which lost 0 bases and 0 bases, there was a span of 6 bases. CDR3 sequence reads: CAWSVGGSYNSPLHF. CDR3 DNA sequence: TGTGCCTGGAGTGTGGGGGGCTCCTATAATTCACCCCTCCACTTT.

The chain couples TRBV27 to TRBJ1-1; D ambiguous. The length of the CDR3 is 12 residues. Trimming pared 3 bases from V and 4 bases from J, leaving 6 bases between. Germline V gene data show CDR1 as MNHEY and CDR2 as SMNVEV (reference sequence). CDR3 protein: CASSFSGTEAFF. The DNA for the CDR3 is TGTGCCAGCAGTTTCTCAGGCACTGAAGCTTTCTTT.

The rearrangement joins TRBV9 to TRBJ2-1, with D perhaps TRBD1 (6 bases). V lost 0 bases, J lost 10 bases, and 8 bases lay in between. The CDR3 runs to 12 residues. Germline V gene sequence: CDR1 SGDLS, CDR2 YYNGEE. CDR3 sequence: CASSVEGGEQFF. The CDR3 bases are TGTGCCAGCAGCGTAGAAGGGGGAGAGCAGTTCTTC.

This chain connects TRBV5-6 to TRBJ2-1; no reliable D call. The CDR3 loop spans 13 amino acids. The ends were cut back, 4 bases at V and 0 bases at J, with 5 bases in the middle. The germline CDR1 and CDR2 sequences are SGHDT and YYEEEE. The CDR3 coding sequence is TGTGCCAGCAGCGCCAGCTCCTACAATGAGCAGTTCTTC. It is translated as CASSASSYNEQFF. The full variable domain, completed using reference TRBV5-6 and TRBJ2-1, is DAGVTQSPTHLIKTRGQQVTLRCSPKSGHDTVSWYQQALGQGPQFIFQYYEEEERQRGNFPDRFSGHQFPNYSSELNVNALLLGDSALYLCASSASSYNEQFFGPGTRLTVL.

By proportion, this clone is medium-sized (0.01 to 0.1%). J is TRBJ2-3 and V is TRBV6-4; TRBD2 matches 11 bases. Germline V gene sequence: CDR1 MRHNA, CDR2 SNTAGT. Germline trimming cut 0 bases from V and 4 bases from J; bases unmatched to any gene: 0. This CDR3 spans 15 amino acids. CDR3 DNA sequence: TGTGCCAGCAGTGACTCACTAGCGGGAGCAGATACGCAGTATTTT. Translated, it gives CASSDSLAGADTQYF.

By share, this clone ranks as medium-sized. The chain combines TRBV19 with TRBJ2-7, with 7 bases identical to TRBD1. Germline CDR1 LNHDA, CDR2 SQIVND (reference sequence). V lost 4 bases to trimming and J lost 6 bases; unmatched junction nucleotides: 9. This CDR3 is built from 14 residues. The CDR3: CASSTTSQGTEQYF. The CDR3, as DNA: TGTGCCAGTAGTACGACGTCACAGGGGACCGAGCAGTACTTC. Supplemented by reference TRBV19 and TRBJ2-7, the full variable domain reads DGGITQSPKYLFRKEGQNVTLSCEQNLNHDAMYWYRQDPGQGLRLIYYSQIVNDFQKGDIAEGYSVSREKKESFPLTVTSAQKNPTAFYLCASSTTSQGTEQYFGPGTRLTVT.

The chain joins TRBV10-3 to TRBJ2-3; 11 bases fit TRBD1. V shed 4 bases, J shed 1 base, and the junction held 1 base outside the gene matches. This CDR3 has 15 residues. Germline CDR1 ENHRY, CDR2 SYGVKD. The CDR3 nucleotides read TGTGCCATCAGTGGGACAGGGGGCGGCACAGATACGCAGTATTTT. It translates to CAISGTGGGTDTQYF.

V is TRBV30 and J is TRBJ2-3; D possibly corresponds to TRBD2 (5 bases). This CDR3 comprises 13 residues. Germline CDR1 is GTSNPN and CDR2 is SVGIG (reference sequence). The V end lost 0 bases, the J end lost 4 bases, and 8 bases lay between the germline ends. The CDR3 reads CAWSVGSPDTQYF. CDR3 sequence (DNA): TGTGCCTGGAGTGTAGGGAGTCCAGATACGCAGTATTTT.

This clone is medium-sized (0.01 to 0.1%). The chain links TRBV5-4 to TRBJ1-1; 10 bases are shared with TRBD1. This CDR3 has 15 amino acids. The germline gives CDR1 SGHNT, CDR2 YYREEE (reference sequence). V was clipped by 4 bases and J by 9 bases; unmatched bases: 12. This chain's CDR3 is CASSGSGTGEMKAFF. The CDR3 coding sequence is TGTGCCAGCAGCGGCAGCGGGACAGGGGAAATGAAAGCTTTCTTT.

The sample holds many counts of this clone. The chain has TRBV7-3 and TRBJ2-3, with D possibly being TRBD2 (5 bases). Germline lookup yields CDR1 SGHTA and CDR2 FQGTGA. V shed 5 bases and J shed 3 bases, with 9 bases lying between them. The CDR3 totals 13 residues. The CDR3 DNA follows: TGTGCCAGCAGCGAGGGTGGGACAGATACGCAGTATTTT. It is translated as CASSEGGTDTQYF.

This clone came up a few times. The rearrangement links TRBV2 to TRBJ2-1; no clear D gene. Looked up from germline, CDR1 is SNHLY and CDR2 is FYNNEI. V lost 7 bases, J lost 8 bases, and 9 bases lay in between. The CDR3 loop spans 11 amino acids. The CDR3 loop reads CASNEDDEQFF. The CDR3 bases are TGTGCCAGCAACGAGGACGATGAGCAGTTCTTC.

This chain uses TRBV4-1 with TRBJ1-2; 7 positions agree with TRBD1. The CDR3 loop spans 14 amino acids. V shed 7 bases, J shed 6 bases, and the junction held 11 bases outside the gene matches. Germline values: CDR1 MGHRA, CDR2 YSYEKL. The CDR3 nucleotides are TGCGCCAGCAAAAGTGAGGGGGCCTTCCATGGCTACACCTTC. Protein sequence: CASKSEGAFHGYTF.

In its sample, this clone ranks as medium-sized (0.01 to 0.1%). The CDR3 here is CASSHTGGEQYF. The CDR3 DNA reads as TGTGCCAGCAGCCACACTGGTGGCGAGCAGTACTTC. The chain has TRBV11-2 and TRBJ2-7; D gene unclear. The CDR3 covers 12 residues. Trimming shortened V by 5 bases and J by 6 bases, and 11 bases separated the two germline ends. Germline-derived CDR1 and CDR2 are SGHAT and FQNNGV.

This clone has only a few counts. The V gene is TRBV6-1, the J gene TRBJ2-1; 10 bases agree with TRBD2. Germline CDR1 MNHNS, CDR2 SASEGT. V lost 0 bases and J lost 8; bases outside the gene matches: 4. This CDR3 contains 15 residues. The CDR3 nucleotides are TGTGCCAGCAGTGAAGCAGCGGGAGGGTATGATGAGCAGTTCTTC. It specifies CASSEAAGGYDEQFF.

This clone was seen more than once but under ten times. This chain links TRBV15 with TRBJ1-2; 7 bases agree with TRBD1. This CDR3 spans 14 amino acids. The ends lost 1 base at V and 4 bases at J; junction bases unmatched: 3. CDR1 is LNHNV and CDR2 is YYDKDF in the germline V gene (reference sequence). The DNA of the CDR3 is TGTGCCACCAGCAGAGGACAGGGACCCTATGGCTACACCTTC. Translating it yields CATSRGQGPYGYTF.

This chain links TRBV6-4 with TRBJ1-2; 11 positions agree with TRBD1. The length of the CDR3 is 14 residues. Germline loops: CDR1 MRHNA, CDR2 SNTAGT. Unmatched junction bases numbered 0, after V lost 2 bases and J lost 4 bases. The CDR3 nucleotides are TGTGCCAGCAGTGACGGGACAGGGGGCTATGGCTACACCTTC. Amino acids: CASSDGTGGYGYTF.

The chain links TRBV7-9 to TRBJ2-7, with unresolved D. With 1 base removed from V and 3 bases from J, the gap between germline ends came to 7 bases. CDR1 is SEHNR and CDR2 is FQNEAQ in the germline V gene (reference sequence). This CDR3 region has 13 residues. The CDR3 sequence: CASSLGLYYEQYF. CDR3 nucleotide sequence: TGTGCCAGCAGCTTAGGACTTTACTACGAGCAGTACTTC.

The J gene is TRBJ2-2, the V gene TRBV6-5, with 9 bases matching TRBD1. V lost 6 bases, J lost 6 bases, and 8 bases stayed unmatched. The CDR3 runs to 15 residues. Per germline, CDR1 MNHEY and CDR2 SVGAGI. The CDR3 loop is CASSETGGEAGELFF. The CDR3 DNA is TGTGCCAGCAGCGAGACAGGGGGAGAGGCCGGGGAGCTGTTTTTT.

The chain couples TRBV15 to TRBJ2-6; D is ambiguous. CDR1 and CDR2 (germline): LNHNV, YYDKDF (reference sequence). The CDR3 loop spans 12 amino acids. The V and J ends lost 6 bases and 11 bases respectively, with 11 bases between them. The CDR3 loop is CATRQPNDVLTF. The CDR3 DNA is TGTGCCACCAGGCAACCAAACGACGTCCTGACTTTC.

V is TRBV6-5 and J is TRBJ2-7, with 8 bases fitting TRBD1. J was trimmed by 4 bases and V by 5 bases; bases with no gene match: 7. Per the germline V gene, CDR1 is MNHEY and CDR2 is SVGAGI. The CDR3 runs 14 residues. CDR3 in DNA: TGTGCCAGCAGTACGACAGGGGACGAATACGAGCAGTACTTC. It encodes CASSTTGDEYEQYF.

J is TRBJ2-3 and V is TRBV9; TRBD1 matches at 8 bases. V gave up 5 bases and J gave up 5 bases; unmatched junction bases: 7. Germline CDR1 reads SGDLS; CDR2 reads YYNGEE. CDR3 size: 14 residues. CDR3 in DNA: TGTGCCAGCAGGGCCAGGGGGCTGGGAGATACGCAGTATTTT. The encoded protein is CASRARGLGDTQYF.

The chain is built from TRBV7-8 and TRBJ1-1; D might be TRBD1 (5 bases). The CDR3 contains 14 residues. Trimming left V 5 bases short and J 1 base short, with 11 bases between. Per germline, CDR1 SGHVS and CDR2 FQNEAQ. Here the CDR3 reads CASSLGQGNTEAFF. In DNA, the CDR3 is TGTGCCAGCAGCCTGGGGCAGGGGAACACTGAAGCTTTCTTT.

The chain is built from TRBV9 and TRBJ2-7; 13 nucleotides align to TRBD2. The CDR3 contains 15 residues. The germline gives CDR1 SGDLS, CDR2 YYNGEE. The ends lost 3 bases at V and 5 bases at J; junction bases unmatched: 5. The CDR3 DNA reads as TGTGCCAGCAGCGCGGGAGGACTAGCGGGAGACGAGCAGTACTTC. It is translated as CASSAGGLAGDEQYF.

V gene TRBV5-6 combines with J gene TRBJ2-5; D is ambiguous. The CDR3 runs to 14 residues. V lost 0 bases and J 1 base, leaving 7 bases between the germline ends. Germline CDR1 and CDR2: SGHDT and YYEEEE. This CDR3 reads CASSLGAGQETQYF. The CDR3 DNA reads as TGTGCCAGCAGCTTGGGGGCAGGCCAAGAGACCCAGTACTTC.